The sequence of this T cell receptor beta chain was determined in a study of T-cell memory formation after mild COVID-19. Across the whole study: Across donors, TCR clusters were largely donor specific.

Each CDR3 protein gets one entry after TCRdb re-called the 5' RACE reads with MiXCR. The sample consists of 470,000 or so distinct CDR3 sequences, under 20% of them appearing once. This clonotype was recorded a few times. The antigen is undetermined. J was trimmed by 6 bases and V by 11 bases; bases with no gene match: 12. Germline V gene data show CDR1 as LGHDT and CDR2 as YNNKEL (reference sequence). The length of the CDR3 is 14 residues. The study, taken as a whole, reports: Later expanders leaned CD4+, whereas day 15 to 85 contracting clones were balanced CD4/CD8.

V gene TRBV3-1 combines with J gene TRBJ1-5, with 8 bases aligning to TRBD1. This clonotype was obtained from a young man who had mild COVID-19 (a few samples of this study predate the infection). Cell type and time point are not known. Sequenced sample: PBMCs or a T cell subset sorted from them (not recorded which). CDR3 protein: CAATSTGAGQPQHF. In nucleotides, the CDR3 is TGTGCCGCGACGTCGACAGGGGCGGGTCAGCCCCAGCATTTT.